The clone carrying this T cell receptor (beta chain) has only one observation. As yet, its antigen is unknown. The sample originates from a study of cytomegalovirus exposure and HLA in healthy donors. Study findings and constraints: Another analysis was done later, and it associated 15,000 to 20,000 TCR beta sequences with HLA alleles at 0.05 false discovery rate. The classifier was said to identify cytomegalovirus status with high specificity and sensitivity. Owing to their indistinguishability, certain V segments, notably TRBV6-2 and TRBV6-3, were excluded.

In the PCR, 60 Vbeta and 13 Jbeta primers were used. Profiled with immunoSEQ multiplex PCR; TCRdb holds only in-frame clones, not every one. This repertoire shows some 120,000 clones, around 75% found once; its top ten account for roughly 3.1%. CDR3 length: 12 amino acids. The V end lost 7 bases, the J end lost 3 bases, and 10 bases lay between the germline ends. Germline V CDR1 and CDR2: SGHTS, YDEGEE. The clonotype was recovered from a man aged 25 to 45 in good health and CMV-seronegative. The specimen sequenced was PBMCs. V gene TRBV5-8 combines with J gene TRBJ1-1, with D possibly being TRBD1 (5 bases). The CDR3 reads CASLRGYTEAFF. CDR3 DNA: TGTGCCAGCCTACGGGGGTACACTGAAGCTTTCTTT.